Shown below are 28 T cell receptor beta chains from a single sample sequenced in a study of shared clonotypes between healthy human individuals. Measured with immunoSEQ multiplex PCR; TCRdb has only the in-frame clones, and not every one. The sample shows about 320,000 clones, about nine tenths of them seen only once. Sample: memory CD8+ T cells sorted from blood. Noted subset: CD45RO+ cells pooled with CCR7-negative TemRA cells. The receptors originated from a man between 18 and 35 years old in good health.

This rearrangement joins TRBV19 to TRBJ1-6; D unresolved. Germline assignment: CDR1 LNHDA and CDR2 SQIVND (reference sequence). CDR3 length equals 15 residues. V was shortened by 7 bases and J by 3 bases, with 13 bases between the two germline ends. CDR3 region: CASTWAKDYNSPLHF. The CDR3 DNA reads TGTGCCAGTACGTGGGCCAAGGACTATAATTCACCCCTCCACTTT. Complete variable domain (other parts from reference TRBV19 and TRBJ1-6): DGGITQSPKYLFRKEGQNVTLSCEQNLNHDAMYWYRQDPGQGLRLIYYSQIVNDFQKGDIAEGYSVSREKKESFPLTVTSAQKNPTAFYLCASTWAKDYNSPLHFGNGTRLTVT.

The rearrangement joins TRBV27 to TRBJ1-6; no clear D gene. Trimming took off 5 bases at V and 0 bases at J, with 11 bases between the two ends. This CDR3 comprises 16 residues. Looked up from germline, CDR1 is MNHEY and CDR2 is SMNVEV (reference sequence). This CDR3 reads CASSQFLNSYNSPLHF. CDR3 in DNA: TGTGCCAGCAGTCAGTTTTTAAACTCCTATAATTCACCCCTCCACTTT.

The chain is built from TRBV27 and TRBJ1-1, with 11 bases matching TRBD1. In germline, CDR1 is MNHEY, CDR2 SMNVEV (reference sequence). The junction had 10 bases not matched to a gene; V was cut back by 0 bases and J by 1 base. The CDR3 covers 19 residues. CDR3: CASSLSIVDRGRGNTEAFF. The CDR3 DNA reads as TGTGCCAGCAGTTTATCGATTGTGGACAGGGGGCGTGGGAACACTGAAGCTTTCTTT.

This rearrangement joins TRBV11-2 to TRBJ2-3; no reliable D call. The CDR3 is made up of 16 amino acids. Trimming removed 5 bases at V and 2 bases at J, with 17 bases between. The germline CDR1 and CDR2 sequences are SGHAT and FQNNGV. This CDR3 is CASSPVAVASTDTQYF. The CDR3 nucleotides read TGTGCCAGCAGCCCCGTGGCGGTCGCTTCCACAGATACGCAGTATTTT.

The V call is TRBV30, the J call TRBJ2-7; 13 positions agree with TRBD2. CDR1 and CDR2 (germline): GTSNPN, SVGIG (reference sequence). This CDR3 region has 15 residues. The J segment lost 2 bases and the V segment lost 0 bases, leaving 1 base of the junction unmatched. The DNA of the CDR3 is TGTGCCTGGAGTGTACTAGCGGGGGGGCCCTACGAGCAGTACTTC. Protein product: CAWSVLAGGPYEQYF.

The CDR3 DNA is TGTGCCAGCAGCTTACCTAGCGGGTCCACGGATACGCAGTATTTT. Amino acid sequence: CASSLPSGSTDTQYF. V gene TRBV13 combines with J gene TRBJ2-3; 8 nucleotides line up with TRBD2. Germline V gene data show CDR1 as PRHDT and CDR2 as FYEKMQ (reference sequence). Trimming at V came to 2 bases and at J to 6 bases, leaving 7 bases not matched to a gene. The CDR3 sequence is 15 residues long.

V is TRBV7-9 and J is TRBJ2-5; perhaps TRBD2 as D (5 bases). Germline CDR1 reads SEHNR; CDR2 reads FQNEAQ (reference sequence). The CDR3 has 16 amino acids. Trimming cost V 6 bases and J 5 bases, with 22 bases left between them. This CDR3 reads CASSTVKRARLETQYF. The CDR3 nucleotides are TGTGCCAGCAGTACCGTAAAGAGGGCTAGGCTTGAGACCCAGTACTTC. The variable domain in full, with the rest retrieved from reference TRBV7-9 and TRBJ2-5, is DTGVSQNPRHKITKRGQNVTFRCDPISEHNRLYWYRQTLGQGPEFLTYFQNEAQLEKSRLLSDRFSAERPKGSFSTLEIQRTEQGDSAMYLCASSTVKRARLETQYFGPGTRLLVL.

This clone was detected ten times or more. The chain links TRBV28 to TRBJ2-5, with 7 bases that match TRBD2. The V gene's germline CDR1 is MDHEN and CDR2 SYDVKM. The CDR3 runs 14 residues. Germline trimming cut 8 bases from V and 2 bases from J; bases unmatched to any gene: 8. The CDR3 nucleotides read TGTGCCAGCCACGCTGAACTAGCGCAAGAGACCCAGTACTTC. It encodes CASHAELAQETQYF.

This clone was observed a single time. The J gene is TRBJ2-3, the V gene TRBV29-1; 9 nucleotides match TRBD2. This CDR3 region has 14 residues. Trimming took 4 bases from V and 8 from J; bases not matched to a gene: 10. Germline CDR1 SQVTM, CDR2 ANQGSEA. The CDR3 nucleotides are TGCAGCGTTGGGTCTAGCGGGATCGTCGGTACGCAGTATTTT. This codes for CSVGSSGIVGTQYF.

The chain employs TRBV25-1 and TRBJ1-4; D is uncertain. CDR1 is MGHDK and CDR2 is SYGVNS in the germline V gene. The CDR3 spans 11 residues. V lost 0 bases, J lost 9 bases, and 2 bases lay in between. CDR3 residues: CASSEYQKLFF. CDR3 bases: TGTGCCAGCAGTGAATATCAAAAACTGTTTTTT.

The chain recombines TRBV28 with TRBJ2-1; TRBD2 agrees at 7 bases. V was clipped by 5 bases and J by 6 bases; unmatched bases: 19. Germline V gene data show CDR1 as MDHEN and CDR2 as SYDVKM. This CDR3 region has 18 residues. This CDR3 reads CASSGPRPGGWRSNEQFF. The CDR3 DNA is TGTGCCAGCAGTGGCCCCCGCCCGGGAGGATGGAGGTCCAATGAGCAGTTCTTC. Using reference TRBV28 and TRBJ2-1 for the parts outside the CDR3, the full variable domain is DVKVTQSSRYLVKRTGEKVFLECVQDMDHENMFWYRQDPGLGLRLIYFSYDVKMKEKGDIPEGYSVSREKKERFSLILESASTNQTSMYLCASSGPRPGGWRSNEQFFGPGTRLTVL.

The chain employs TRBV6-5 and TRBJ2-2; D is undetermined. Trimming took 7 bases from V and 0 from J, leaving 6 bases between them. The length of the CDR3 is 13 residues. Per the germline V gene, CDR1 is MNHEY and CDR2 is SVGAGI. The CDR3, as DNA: TGTGCCAGCAAGGTTGCGAACACCGGGGAGCTGTTTTTT. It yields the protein CASKVANTGELFF.

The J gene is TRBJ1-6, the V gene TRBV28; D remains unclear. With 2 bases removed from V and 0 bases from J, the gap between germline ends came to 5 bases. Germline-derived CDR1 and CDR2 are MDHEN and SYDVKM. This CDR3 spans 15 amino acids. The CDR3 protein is CASSLEGSYNSPLHF. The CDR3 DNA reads TGTGCCAGCAGTTTAGAGGGCTCCTATAATTCACCCCTCCACTTT.

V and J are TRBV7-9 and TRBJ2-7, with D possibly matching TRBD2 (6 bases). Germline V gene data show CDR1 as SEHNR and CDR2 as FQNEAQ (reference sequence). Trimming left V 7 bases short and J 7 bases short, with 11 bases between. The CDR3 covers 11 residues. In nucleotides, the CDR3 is TGTGCCAGCACCGACGCGGGGGAGCAGTACTTC. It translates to CASTDAGEQYF.

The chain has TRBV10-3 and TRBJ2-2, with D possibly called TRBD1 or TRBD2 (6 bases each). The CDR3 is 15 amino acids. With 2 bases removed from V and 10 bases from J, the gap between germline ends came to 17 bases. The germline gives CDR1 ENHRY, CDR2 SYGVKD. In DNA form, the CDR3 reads TGTGCCATCAGTGAGCTGGGAACCGGGGGCCTGGAGCTGTTTTTT. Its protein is CAISELGTGGLELFF.

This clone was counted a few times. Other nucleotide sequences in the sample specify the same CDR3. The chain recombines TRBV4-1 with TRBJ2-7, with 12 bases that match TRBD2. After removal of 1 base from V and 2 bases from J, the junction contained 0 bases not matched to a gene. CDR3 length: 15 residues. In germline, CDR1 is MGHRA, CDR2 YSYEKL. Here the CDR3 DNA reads TGCGCCAGCAGCCAAGGGACTAGCGGGACCTACGAGCAGTACTTC. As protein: CASSQGTSGTYEQYF.

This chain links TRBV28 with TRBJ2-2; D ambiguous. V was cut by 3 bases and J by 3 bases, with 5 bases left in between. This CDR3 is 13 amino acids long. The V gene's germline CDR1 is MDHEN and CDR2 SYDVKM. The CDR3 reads CASSFPDTGELFF. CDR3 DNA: TGTGCCAGCAGTTTTCCCGACACCGGGGAGCTGTTTTTT. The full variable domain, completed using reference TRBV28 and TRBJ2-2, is DVKVTQSSRYLVKRTGEKVFLECVQDMDHENMFWYRQDPGLGLRLIYFSYDVKMKEKGDIPEGYSVSREKKERFSLILESASTNQTSMYLCASSFPDTGELFFGEGSRLTVL.

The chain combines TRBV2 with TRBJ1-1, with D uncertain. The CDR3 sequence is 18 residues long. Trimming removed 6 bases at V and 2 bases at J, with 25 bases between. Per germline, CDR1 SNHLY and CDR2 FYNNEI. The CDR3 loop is CASSDPAEAAAANTEAFF. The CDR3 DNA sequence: TGTGCCAGCAGCGACCCGGCGGAGGCCGCTGCAGCTAACACTGAAGCTTTCTTT.

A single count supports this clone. The CDR3 nucleotides are TGCGCCAGCAGCCCCCCTATGGGGGAGTTATCCTACGAGCAGTACTTC. Its translation is CASSPPMGELSYEQYF. The chain joins TRBV5-1 to TRBJ2-7; D is perhaps TRBD1 or TRBD2 (5 bases each). Per germline, CDR1 SGHRS and CDR2 YFSETQ. This CDR3 spans 16 amino acids. V gave up 4 bases and J gave up 1 base, with 18 bases separating them.

CDR3 amino acids: CASSHLVSVRQGSNEKLFF. The CDR3 bases are TGCGCCAGCAGCCACCTTGTGTCAGTACGGCAGGGGAGTAATGAAAAACTGTTTTTT. The chain is built from TRBV4-3 and TRBJ1-4; tentative D call: TRBD1 (6 bases). Trimming pared 3 bases from V and 4 bases from J, leaving 24 bases between. Germline CDR1 reads LGHNA; CDR2 reads YSLEER. The CDR3 has 19 amino acids.

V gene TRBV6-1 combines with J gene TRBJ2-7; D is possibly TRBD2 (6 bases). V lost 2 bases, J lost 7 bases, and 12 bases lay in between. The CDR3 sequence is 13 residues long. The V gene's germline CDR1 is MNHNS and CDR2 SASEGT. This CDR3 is CASSEWDRGEQYF. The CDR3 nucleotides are TGTGCCAGCAGTGAATGGGACCGGGGGGAGCAGTACTTC.

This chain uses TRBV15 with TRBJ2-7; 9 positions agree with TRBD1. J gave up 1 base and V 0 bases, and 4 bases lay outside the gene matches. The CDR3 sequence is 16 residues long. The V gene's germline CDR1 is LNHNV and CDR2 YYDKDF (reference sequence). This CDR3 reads CATSREVGTGSYEQYF. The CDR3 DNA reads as TGTGCCACCAGCAGAGAAGTGGGGACAGGGTCCTACGAGCAGTACTTC.

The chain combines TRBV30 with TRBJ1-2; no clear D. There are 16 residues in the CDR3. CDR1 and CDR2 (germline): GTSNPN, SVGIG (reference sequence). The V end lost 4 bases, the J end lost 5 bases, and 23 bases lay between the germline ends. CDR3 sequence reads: CAWTYGKYLFEYGYTF. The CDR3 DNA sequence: TGTGCCTGGACCTACGGGAAGTATTTATTTGAGTATGGCTACACCTTC.

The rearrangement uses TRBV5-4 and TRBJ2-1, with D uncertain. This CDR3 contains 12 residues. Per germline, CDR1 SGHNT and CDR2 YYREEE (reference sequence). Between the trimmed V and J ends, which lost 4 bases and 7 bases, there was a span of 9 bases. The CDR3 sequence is CASSPRPNEQFF. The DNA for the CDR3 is TGTGCCAGCAGCCCGCGGCCTAATGAGCAGTTCTTC.

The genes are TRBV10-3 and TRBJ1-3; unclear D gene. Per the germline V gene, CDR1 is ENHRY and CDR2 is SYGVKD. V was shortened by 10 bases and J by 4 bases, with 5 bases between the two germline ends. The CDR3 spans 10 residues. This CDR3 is CATGGNTIYF. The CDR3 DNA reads TGTGCCACCGGGGGAAACACCATATATTTT.

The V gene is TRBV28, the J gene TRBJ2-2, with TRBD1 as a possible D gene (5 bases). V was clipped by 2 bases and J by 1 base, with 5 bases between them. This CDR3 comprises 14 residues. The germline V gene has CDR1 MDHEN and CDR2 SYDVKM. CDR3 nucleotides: TGTGCCAGCAGTTTACAGGGGAACACCGGGGAGCTGTTTTTT. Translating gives CASSLQGNTGELFF.

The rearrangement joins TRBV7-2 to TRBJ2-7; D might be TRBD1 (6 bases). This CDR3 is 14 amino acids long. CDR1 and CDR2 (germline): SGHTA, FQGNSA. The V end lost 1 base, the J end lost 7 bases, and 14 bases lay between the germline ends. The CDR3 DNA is TGTGCCAGCAGCTTAGTGCGCAGGGGTGGTGAGCAGTACTTC. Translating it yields CASSLVRRGGEQYF.

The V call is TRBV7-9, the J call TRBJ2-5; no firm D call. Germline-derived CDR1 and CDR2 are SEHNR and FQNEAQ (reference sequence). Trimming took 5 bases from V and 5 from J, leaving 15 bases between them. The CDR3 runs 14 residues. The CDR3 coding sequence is TGTGCCAGCAGCCCAACGGGCCCCAGGGAGACCCAGTACTTC. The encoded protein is CASSPTGPRETQYF.